One TCR beta chain is described in this entry. Its antigen is unknown. These data originate in a study of vaccination and CD4 T cells after COVID-19. Across the study: Overlapping spike peptides of SARS-CoV-2, HCoV-NL63, HCoV-OC43 and HCoV-229E stimulated the cells.

Treatment reported: 10-day PBMC culture with coronavirus spike peptide pools or control peptides (ViraFEST assay). The ViraFEST method relied on peptide pools to expand antigen-specific T cells, followed by TCR sequencing. IL-2 (roughly 10 IU/ml) and peptide pools (about 10 ug/ml) were added to cultures of a few million PBMCs per well. Negative selection yielded CD4+ T cells from day-10 cultures. Cultured CD4+ T cell DNA underwent sequencing with the Oncomine TCR Beta short-read assay. Each CDR3 protein is one row after TCRdb ran MiXCR on the PCR reads. The data hold roughly 9,800 distinct CDR3 sequences, with under 60% observed a single time. The CDR3 spans 13 residues. CDR1 and CDR2 from the germline V gene are MNHNS and SASEGT. V was trimmed by 6 bases and J by 4 bases, leaving 12 bases between them.

The clonotype comes from a human donor who had recovered from COVID-19. The gene calls are TRBV6-1 and TRBJ1-2; D may be TRBD1 (5 bases). The material sequenced was CD4+ T cells from blood, cultured in vitro. The CDR3 DNA reads TGTGCCAGCAGGCACGGGGGAGCCTATGGCTACACCTTC. Its protein product is CASRHGGAYGYTF.